This T cell receptor beta chain was obtained from a study of vaccination effects on CD4 cells after COVID-19. Study overall: Before sequencing, viral peptide pools were used by the ViraFEST assay to expand antigen-specific CD4+ T cells. Post-vaccine samples followed the second dose by a median of 72 days. General study results and limits: Marked clonal contraction was seen late after vaccination (in both infection- and vaccine-induced clones).

Remarks on this clone: Its antigen is not identified.

CDR1 is SGHRS, CDR2 YFSETQ, per germline. The CDR3 spans 13 residues. V lost 0 bases and J 4 bases, leaving 5 bases between the germline ends. Following 10 days of culture, CD4+ T cells were isolated. Vaccination of participants consisted of two doses of either the BNT162b2 or mRNA-1273 vaccine. Cultures got half-medium changes with IL-2 on days 3 and 7. TCRdb's copy holds only in-frame clones and misses some; the assay was immunoSEQ multiplex PCR. This table holds 65,000 to 90,000 clones, around 70% found once. The TCR originated in a human donor who received a COVID-19 vaccine. The chain links TRBV5-1 to TRBJ1-5; the D is unclear. This specimen was CD4+ T cells from PBMCs cultured without peptide, taken after COVID-19 vaccination. The CDR3 DNA reads as TGCGCCAGCAGCTTGGACCCAAATCAGCCCCAGCATTTT. Protein sequence: CASSLDPNQPQHF.